These 27 T cell receptor beta chains were sequenced from one sample in a study of cytomegalovirus exposure and HLA in healthy donors. 60 Vbeta and 13 Jbeta primers were used in PCR. This table comes from immunoSEQ multiplex PCR, and its TCRdb copy is limited to in-frame clones, with some not included. This repertoire shows about 150,000 clones, less than 85% found once; its top ten account for about 6.7%. The sequencing input was PBMCs. The receptors stem from a middle-aged man in good health and CMV-seropositive.

The rearrangement joins TRBV5-1 to TRBJ2-2, with D perhaps matching TRBD2 (5 bases). Trimming removed 3 bases at V and 7 bases at J, with 7 bases between. The CDR3 loop spans 12 amino acids. Germline V gene sequence: CDR1 SGHRS, CDR2 YFSETQ. CDR3 in amino acids: CASSYTSGELFF. In DNA, the CDR3 is TGCGCCAGCAGCTATACTAGCGGGGAGCTGTTTTTT. The complete variable domain, with remaining parts taken from reference TRBV5-1 and TRBJ2-2, reads KAGVTQTPRYLIKTRGQQVTLSCSPISGHRSVSWYQQTPGQGLQFLFEYFSETQRNKGNFPGRFSGRQFSNSRSEMNVSTLELGDSALYLCASSYTSGELFFGEGSRLTVL.

DNA for the CDR3: TGTGCCAGTAGTATTTCGGTAGGGAGCTCCTACGAGCAGTACTTC. Protein product: CASSISVGSSYEQYF. The rearrangement uses TRBV19 and TRBJ2-7, with a possible D match to TRBD2 (5 bases). Trimming cost V 3 bases and J 0 bases, with 12 bases left between them. The CDR3 covers 15 residues. Germline V gene sequence: CDR1 LNHDA, CDR2 SQIVND (reference sequence).

This clone has a single count. This chain uses TRBV7-9 with TRBJ1-1; 7 bases line up with TRBD1. Losses at the gene ends were 5 bases for V and 6 bases for J; bases not matched to a gene: 15. Germline CDR1 is SEHNR and CDR2 is FQNEAQ (reference sequence). The CDR3 sequence is 16 residues long. CDR3 sequence reads: CASSQNRQGVKPEAFF. In nucleotides, the CDR3 is TGTGCCAGCAGCCAGAACCGACAGGGAGTTAAGCCTGAAGCTTTCTTT.

V is TRBV5-1 and J is TRBJ2-7; 11 bases fit TRBD2. The V gene end was trimmed by 4 bases and the J gene end by 7 bases; junction bases not matched to a gene: 19. The CDR3 is 18 amino acids. Germline CDR1 and CDR2: SGHRS and YFSETQ. The CDR3 protein is CASSRRLVVAGGLGEQYF. CDR3 nucleotides: TGCGCCAGCAGCAGACGACTCGTTGTAGCGGGAGGGTTAGGGGAGCAGTACTTC.

The chain recombines TRBV9 with TRBJ2-7; 8 nucleotides align to TRBD2. CDR3 length equals 16 residues. V shed 3 bases and J 0 bases; nucleotides not matched to a gene: 8. Germline CDR1 SGDLS, CDR2 YYNGEE. The CDR3 reads CASSANRGGYSYEQYF. In DNA, the CDR3 is TGTGCCAGCAGCGCCAACCGGGGGGGATACTCCTACGAGCAGTACTTC.

The chain is built from TRBV7-2 and TRBJ1-5; 8 nucleotides line up with TRBD1. CDR3 length: 15 amino acids. V gave up 5 bases and J gave up 1 base; unmatched junction bases: 4. The germline V gene has CDR1 SGHTA and CDR2 FQGNSA. CDR3 residues: CASSIRGLSNQPQHF. The CDR3 nucleotides read TGTGCCAGCAGCATCAGGGGGCTGAGCAATCAGCCCCAGCATTTT.

The chain links TRBV6-4 to TRBJ2-2; 7 nucleotides agree with TRBD2. The germline CDR1 and CDR2 sequences are MRHNA and SNTAGT. The CDR3 is 16 amino acids. Trimming cost V 0 bases and J 6 bases; bases outside gene matches: 7. The CDR3 DNA reads TGTGCCAGCAGTGACTCGAGTCGGGGGGACGCCGGGGAGCTGTTTTTT. Translated, it gives CASSDSSRGDAGELFF.

In DNA form, the CDR3 reads TGTGCCATCAGTGCTAGCGGGAGCTACGAGCAGTACTTC. Translated: CAISASGSYEQYF. The J gene is TRBJ2-7, the V gene TRBV10-3; 10 bases match TRBD2. The CDR3 spans 13 residues. Germline assignment: CDR1 ENHRY and CDR2 SYGVKD. After removal of 4 bases from V and 3 bases from J, the junction contained 0 bases not matched to a gene.

This clone showed up just a few times. The V gene is TRBV9, the J gene TRBJ1-1, with 7 nucleotides matching TRBD1. The germline V gene has CDR1 SGDLS and CDR2 YYNGEE. The CDR3 sequence is 17 residues long. The ends lost 0 bases at V and 0 bases at J; junction bases unmatched: 8. The CDR3 protein is CASSVVGGPTLNTEAFF. The DNA for the CDR3 is TGTGCCAGCAGCGTAGTAGGGGGCCCTACCCTGAACACTGAAGCTTTCTTT.

The chain's CDR3 is CASSPRLAGGETQYF. The CDR3 bases are TGTGCCAGCTCACCACGGTTGGCTGGAGGAGAGACCCAGTACTTC. The V and J genes are TRBV18 and TRBJ2-5, with D perhaps TRBD2 (5 bases). This CDR3 has 15 amino acids. Trimming removed 1 base at V and 4 bases at J, with 13 bases between. Germline loops: CDR1 KGHSH, CDR2 LQKENI. Looking up the rest from reference TRBV18 and TRBJ2-5 gives the full variable domain: NAGVMQNPRHLVRRRGQEARLRCSPMKGHSHVYWYRQLPEEGLKFMVYLQKENIIDESGMPKERFSAEFPKEGPSILRIQQVVRGDSAAYFCASSPRLAGGETQYFGPGTRLLVL.

The genes are TRBV27 and TRBJ1-5; D remains unclear. The germline V gene encodes CDR1 MNHEY and CDR2 SMNVEV (reference sequence). Trimming pared 2 bases from V and 0 bases from J, leaving 8 bases between. CDR3 length: 15 residues. CDR3 loop: CASSLAGNSNQPQHF. CDR3 nucleotides: TGTGCCAGCAGTTTAGCCGGTAATAGCAATCAGCCCCAGCATTTT.

V usage is TRBV2 and J usage is TRBJ1-4; D is perhaps TRBD1 (6 bases). Trimming shortened V by 8 bases and J by 5 bases, and 15 bases separated the two germline ends. CDR1 is SNHLY and CDR2 is FYNNEI in the germline V gene. This CDR3 has 14 amino acids. The CDR3 sequence: CASGRQDSNEKLFF. Written as DNA, the CDR3 is TGTGCCAGCGGCCGACAGGATTCGAATGAAAAACTGTTTTTT.

In its sample, this clone was seen a few times. The rearrangement joins TRBV7-9 to TRBJ2-5, with 9 bases fitting TRBD2. V lost 2 bases to trimming and J lost 1 base; unmatched junction nucleotides: 8. The CDR3 runs to 17 residues. Per the germline V gene, CDR1 is SEHNR and CDR2 is FQNEAQ (reference sequence). CDR3 in DNA: TGTGCCAGCAGCTTACTTAAAAGCGGGAGGCTCCAAGAGACCCAGTACTTC. Translated: CASSLLKSGRLQETQYF.

In this sample, this clone turned up a few times. The CDR3 region is CASSVGQGISGNTIYF. The CDR3 DNA reads TGTGCCAGCAGCGTCGGACAGGGGATCTCTGGAAACACCATATATTTT. The chain links TRBV2 to TRBJ1-3, with 9 nucleotides matching TRBD1. The germline V gene encodes CDR1 SNHLY and CDR2 FYNNEI. V dropped 6 bases and J dropped 0; count of bases not matched to a gene: 6. CDR3 size: 16 residues.

V usage is TRBV6-5 and J usage is TRBJ1-2; 9 bases fit TRBD1. The ends lost 5 bases at V and 8 bases at J; junction bases unmatched: 3. The CDR3 consists of 12 residues. Germline assignment: CDR1 MNHEY and CDR2 SVGAGI. As DNA, the CDR3 is TGTGCCAGCAGTCGACAGGGGGAAGGCTACACCTTC. Protein sequence: CASSRQGEGYTF.

This chain links TRBV4-1 with TRBJ1-1; 8 nucleotides agree with TRBD1. CDR3 size: 16 residues. The germline V gene has CDR1 MGHRA and CDR2 YSYEKL. The V gene end was trimmed by 0 bases and the J gene end by 4 bases; junction bases not matched to a gene: 7. The CDR3: CASSQEVGQGITEAFF. DNA of the CDR3: TGCGCCAGCAGCCAAGAGGTCGGACAGGGAATCACTGAAGCTTTCTTT.

The rearrangement joins TRBV2 to TRBJ2-1; TRBD1 is a possible D gene (5 bases). The V end lost 6 bases, the J end lost 6 bases, and 12 bases lay between the germline ends. The CDR3 is 13 amino acids. The germline gives CDR1 SNHLY, CDR2 FYNNEI. The CDR3 DNA sequence: TGTGCCAGCAGAACGGACACCGGCAATGAGCAGTTCTTC. It codes for CASRTDTGNEQFF.

This clone was found once. This chain links TRBV25-1 with TRBJ2-2, with TRBD1 matching over 8 bases. V shed 3 bases and J 5 bases; nucleotides not matched to a gene: 5. The length of the CDR3 is 15 residues. The germline V gene encodes CDR1 MGHDK and CDR2 SYGVNS. CDR3 protein: CASSDQRQGTGELFF. CDR3 sequence (DNA): TGTGCCAGCAGTGACCAGCGACAGGGGACCGGGGAGCTGTTTTTT.

The genes are TRBV30 and TRBJ2-7; TRBD2 might be the D (6 bases). The CDR3 spans 12 residues. The germline gives CDR1 GTSNPN, CDR2 SVGIG (reference sequence). The V end was cut by 0 bases, the J end by 9 bases, with 12 bases between. The CDR3 loop reads CAWSVEGFGQYF. The CDR3 DNA reads TGTGCCTGGAGTGTGGAGGGGTTCGGGCAGTACTTC.

V gene TRBV7-2 combines with J gene TRBJ2-1; 7 nucleotides agree with TRBD2. The V and J ends lost 3 bases and 9 bases, in that order; junction bases with no gene match: 11. CDR3 length: 15 amino acids. Germline assignment: CDR1 SGHTA and CDR2 FQGNSA. CDR3 nucleotide sequence: TGTGCCAGCAGCTTCATAGCGGGTGAGTTCCGTGAGCAGTTCTTC. This encodes CASSFIAGEFREQFF.

The chain carries TRBV7-9 and TRBJ2-5, with D maybe TRBD2 (6 bases). The germline V and J ends were trimmed by 5 bases and 0 bases, with 19 bases remaining between them. The length of the CDR3 is 17 residues. Germline-derived CDR1 and CDR2 are SEHNR and FQNEAQ (reference sequence). The CDR3 sequence: CASSPRGWTEYQETQYF. Written as DNA, the CDR3 is TGTGCCAGCAGCCCTCGGGGGTGGACTGAGTACCAAGAGACCCAGTACTTC.

The chain carries TRBV5-1 and TRBJ2-3; 8 bases fit TRBD2. This CDR3 is built from 16 residues. Germline loops: CDR1 SGHRS, CDR2 YFSETQ. J gave up 0 bases and V 0 bases, and 3 bases lay outside the gene matches. CDR3 loop: CASSLVLAASTDTQYF. The CDR3 DNA sequence: TGCGCCAGCAGCTTGGTACTAGCGGCTAGCACAGATACGCAGTATTTT.

The chain employs TRBV28 and TRBJ2-7; 12 bases line up with TRBD2. The CDR3 runs 16 residues. The germline V gene encodes CDR1 MDHEN and CDR2 SYDVKM. J was trimmed by 0 bases and V by 6 bases; bases with no gene match: 6. CDR3 DNA sequence: TGTGCCAGCAGCCCCGGACTAGCGGGGACCTCCTACGAGCAGTACTTC. It codes for CASSPGLAGTSYEQYF.

To note about this clone: A junction end diverges from the germline sequence, so it may reflect a read error. J is TRBJ2-7 and V is TRBV2; TRBD2 aligns across 9 bases. The CDR3 sequence is 14 residues long. CDR1 and CDR2 from the germline V gene are SNHLY and FYNNEI. The CDR3 loop is CASIWSSGAYAQYF. CDR3 bases: TGTGCCAGCATTTGGTCTAGCGGGGCTTACGCGCAGTACTTC.

The sample holds a few counts of this clone. The rearrangement joins TRBV5-4 to TRBJ1-2; D uncertain. V was cut by 2 bases and J by 1 base, with 6 bases left in between. Germline loops: CDR1 SGHNT, CDR2 YYREEE (reference sequence). This CDR3 contains 13 residues. The CDR3 loop is CASSFRSNYGYTF. In DNA, the CDR3 is TGTGCCAGCAGCTTTCGGAGTAACTATGGCTACACCTTC.

The V and J genes are TRBV28 and TRBJ2-5; 7 bases match TRBD1. The CDR3 consists of 15 residues. The V gene end was trimmed by 4 bases and the J gene end by 2 bases; junction bases not matched to a gene: 7. CDR1 and CDR2 (germline): MDHEN, SYDVKM. DNA of the CDR3: TGTGCCAGCAGTTATCCATCGGGACAGCAAGAGACCCAGTACTTC. Its protein is CASSYPSGQQETQYF.

The CDR3 sequence is CASSPPGSGTGTGELFF. CDR3 in DNA: TGTGCCAGCAGCCCCCCGGGGAGCGGGACTGGCACCGGGGAGCTGTTTTTT. The chain carries TRBV7-3 and TRBJ2-2; 7 bases agree with TRBD2. Germline trimming cut 5 bases from V and 4 bases from J; bases unmatched to any gene: 13. The CDR3 extends over 17 amino acids. The V gene's germline CDR1 is SGHTA and CDR2 FQGTGA. The full variable domain, in which reference TRBV7-3 and TRBJ2-2 provide the parts outside the CDR3, is GAGVSQTPSNKVTEKGKYVELRCDPISGHTALYWYRQSLGQGPEFLIYFQGTGAADDSGLPNDRFFAVRPEGSVSTLKIQRTERGDSAVYLCASSPPGSGTGTGELFFGEGSRLTVL.